This TCR beta chain was observed in a study of cytomegalovirus exposure and HLA in healthy donors. Overall study: Around 87 million unique TCRs, all from HLA-typed donors, were included in an early release of the data. Study conclusions and caveats: Several V segments, TRBV6-2 and TRBV6-3 among them, could not be told apart and were dropped. Cytomegalovirus association was listed for under 200 TCR beta chains.

As to this clone: Antigen unknown.

The PCR was carried out with 60 Vbeta primers and 13 Jbeta primers. Using immunoSEQ multiplex PCR, the repertoire was profiled, and TCRdb retains in-frame clones only, with some absent. The sample consists of around 120,000 clones, around 77% of them appearing once. The CDR3 is made up of 16 amino acids. Trimming pared 0 bases from V and 0 bases from J, leaving 9 bases between. CDR1 KGHSH and CDR2 LQKENI come from the germline V gene. Likely unrecorded immune exposures existed in these nominally healthy donors. The chain combines TRBV18 with TRBJ1-5, with D unresolved. The sequencing input was PBMCs. The sequence derives from a human donor in good health. CDR3 DNA sequence: TGTGCCAGCTCACCACCGGGGAGGAATAGCAATCAGCCCCAGCATTTT. Residues: CASSPPGRNSNQPQHF.